The sequence of this T cell receptor (beta chain) was determined in a study of Graves' ophthalmopathy and Graves' hyperthyroidism. About the study: Stable hyperthyroidism was defined by absence of ophthalmopathy within 18 months of follow-up.

This clonotype showed up many times. CDR1 is LNHNV, CDR2 YYDKDF, per germline (reference sequence). The CDR3 contains 14 residues. Trimming removed 0 bases from V and 6 bases from J, with 12 bases in between. Other autoimmune diseases, uncontrolled infections, pregnancy or lactation led to the exclusion of patients. Amplification of the TCR beta CDR3 regions used RNA transcripts (as template). HTBI primers were employed in first-round RT-PCR, then a second-round multiplex PCR followed. TCRdb itself ran the multiplex PCR reads through MiXCR, one entry per CDR3 protein. The sample shows 1 million to 1.3 million distinct CDR3 sequences, about 38% of them seen only once.

This clonotype was sampled from an adult man with Graves' hyperthyroidism. What was sequenced was peripheral blood or thyroid tissue (not recorded which). The rearrangement links TRBV15 to TRBJ2-7; D may be TRBD1 (5 bases). This CDR3 is CATSRDVVRVEQYF. The CDR3, as DNA: TGTGCCACCAGCAGAGACGTCGTCAGGGTCGAGCAGTACTTC.